Following are 31 T cell receptor beta chains from one sample sequenced in a study of cytomegalovirus exposure and HLA in healthy donors. A multiplex PCR was run with 60 Vbeta primers and 13 Jbeta primers. The protocol was immunoSEQ multiplex PCR, while the TCRdb copy is restricted to in-frame clones and leaves out a portion. Among 200,000 to 250,000 clones listed, around 77% were seen once. The sequencing input was PBMCs. Receptor source: a woman in her 30s in good health and CMV-seronegative.

This chain uses TRBV5-4 with TRBJ1-5; D is uncertain. The CDR3 sequence is 14 residues long. Deletions cut 5 bases from V and 1 base from J, with 10 bases between. CDR1 and CDR2 (germline): SGHNT, YYREEE (reference sequence). In DNA form, the CDR3 reads TGTGCCAGCAGAAGGTTCGGGAGCAATCAGCCCCAGCATTTT. Translated: CASRRFGSNQPQHF.

The rearrangement joins TRBV12-5 to TRBJ1-5, with a weak D call TRBD1 (6 bases). Germline assignment: CDR1 LGHNT and CDR2 FRNRAP. The CDR3 runs 18 residues. Deletions cut 0 bases from V and 4 bases from J, with 19 bases between. CDR3 coding DNA: TGTGCTAGTGGTTTGGTAAATAGCCGGACAGCCGAGAATCAGCCCCAGCATTTT. This sequence encodes CASGLVNSRTAENQPQHF.

This clone appeared a few times. The genes are TRBV5-6 and TRBJ2-5, with D possibly TRBD2 on 6 matching bases. Per germline, CDR1 SGHDT and CDR2 YYEEEE. The CDR3 extends over 14 amino acids. The V end was cut by 3 bases, the J end by 1 base, with 10 bases between. CDR3 sequence (DNA): TGTGCCAGCAGCTCAGGTAGCGGCCAAGAGACCCAGTACTTC. Translating gives CASSSGSGQETQYF.

J is TRBJ2-5 and V is TRBV7-9; maybe TRBD2 (5 bases). Per germline, CDR1 SEHNR and CDR2 FQNEAQ (reference sequence). Trimming cost V 5 bases and J 5 bases, with 6 bases left between them. The CDR3 is made up of 11 amino acids. In DNA, the CDR3 is TGTGCCAGCAGCCGAGGGGAGACCCAGTACTTC. Its protein product is CASSRGETQYF. Based on the CDR3 plus reference TRBV7-9 and TRBJ2-5, the full variable domain is DTGVSQNPRHKITKRGQNVTFRCDPISEHNRLYWYRQTLGQGPEFLTYFQNEAQLEKSRLLSDRFSAERPKGSFSTLEIQRTEQGDSAMYLCASSRGETQYFGPGTRLLVL.

This clone was picked up one time. The chain links TRBV5-1 to TRBJ1-5; D is undetermined. The CDR3 runs to 14 residues. The V end lost 4 bases, the J end lost 3 bases, and 11 bases lay between the germline ends. The germline CDR1 and CDR2 sequences are SGHRS and YFSETQ. Written as DNA, the CDR3 is TGCGCCAGCAGCCCTGACACGATCAATCAGCCCCAGCATTTT. It specifies CASSPDTINQPQHF.

This chain connects TRBV18 to TRBJ1-5; TRBD1 matches 12 bases. CDR3 length: 18 amino acids. In germline, CDR1 is KGHSH, CDR2 LQKENI. The trim removed 4 bases at V and 2 bases at J, leaving 9 bases unmatched. The CDR3 loop reads CASSHRGQGALGNQPQHF. CDR3 sequence (DNA): TGTGCCAGCTCACACCGGGGACAGGGGGCTCTCGGCAATCAGCCCCAGCATTTT. Full variable domain (rest looked up from reference TRBV18 and TRBJ1-5): NAGVMQNPRHLVRRRGQEARLRCSPMKGHSHVYWYRQLPEEGLKFMVYLQKENIIDESGMPKERFSAEFPKEGPSILRIQQVVRGDSAAYFCASSHRGQGALGNQPQHFGDGTRLSIL.

On this clone: Other DNA sequences from this sample encode an identical CDR3 as well. This chain links TRBV19 with TRBJ2-3; no definite D call. Between the trimmed V and J ends, which lost 5 bases and 6 bases, there was a span of 9 bases. This CDR3 region has 12 residues. Looked up from germline, CDR1 is LNHDA and CDR2 is SQIVND (reference sequence). The CDR3: CASSPRSDTQYF. CDR3 DNA: TGTGCCAGTAGTCCCCGGTCGGATACGCAGTATTTT.

The V gene is TRBV9, the J gene TRBJ2-3, with D unclear. Trimming left V 4 bases short and J 1 base short, with 10 bases between. The CDR3 covers 14 residues. The germline gives CDR1 SGDLS, CDR2 YYNGEE. CDR3 nucleotide sequence: TGTGCCAGCAGCCCAGTGGCAGGCACAGATACGCAGTATTTT. The encoded protein is CASSPVAGTDTQYF.

V and J are TRBV25-1 and TRBJ2-3; D gene ambiguous. Per the germline V gene, CDR1 is MGHDK and CDR2 is SYGVNS. This CDR3 region has 12 residues. V lost 6 bases and J lost 4, with 8 bases in between. The CDR3 DNA is TGTGCCAGCAGGGTCGGTTCAGATACGCAGTATTTT. Its translation is CASRVGSDTQYF.

J is TRBJ2-3 and V is TRBV5-1; 10 bases agree with TRBD2. Germline V CDR1 and CDR2: SGHRS, YFSETQ. The CDR3 is made up of 14 amino acids. With 2 bases clipped from V and 6 bases from J, the junction kept 3 bases outside the gene matches. CDR3 region: CASSFGAGGDTQYF. CDR3 sequence (DNA): TGCGCCAGCAGCTTTGGAGCGGGGGGGGATACGCAGTATTTT.

This chain uses TRBV7-9 with TRBJ2-1; TRBD1 matches 7 bases. V lost 6 bases, J lost 8 bases, and 19 bases stayed unmatched. The CDR3 runs 17 residues. CDR1 is SEHNR and CDR2 is FQNEAQ in the germline V gene (reference sequence). The CDR3 sequence is CASSPGVRTGFGHEQFF. As DNA, the CDR3 is TGTGCCAGCAGTCCCGGCGTGCGGACAGGCTTTGGGCATGAGCAGTTCTTC.

The chain has TRBV27 and TRBJ1-2; TRBD1 matches 9 bases. Germline CDR1 and CDR2: MNHEY and SMNVEV (reference sequence). The length of the CDR3 is 14 residues. J was trimmed by 7 bases and V by 3 bases; bases with no gene match: 6. CDR3 in amino acids: CASSFGTGFFGYTF. CDR3 nucleotides: TGTGCCAGCAGTTTCGGGACAGGGTTTTTTGGCTACACCTTC.

This chain links TRBV2 with TRBJ2-1; 7 nucleotides agree with TRBD1. CDR1 and CDR2 (germline): SNHLY, FYNNEI. Trimming at V came to 8 bases and at J to 10 bases, leaving 2 bases not matched to a gene. The CDR3 runs 10 residues. CDR3 bases: TGTGCCAGCTTGGACAGGGAGCAGTTCTTC. Its translation is CASLDREQFF.

V is TRBV11-3 and J is TRBJ1-2; weak D call: TRBD1 (6 bases). V was shortened by 7 bases and J by 4 bases, with 16 bases between the two germline ends. CDR3 length: 14 amino acids. Germline V lookup: CDR1 SGHNT, CDR2 YENEEA. DNA of the CDR3: TGTGCCAGCAAAAACCGGGGGGGCGTCTATGGCTACACCTTC. It translates to CASKNRGGVYGYTF.

This clone was seen only a few times. The chain recombines TRBV28 with TRBJ2-7, with a possible D match to TRBD1 (6 bases). Deletions cut 7 bases from V and 0 bases from J, with 19 bases between. This CDR3 comprises 16 residues. Germline CDR1 is MDHEN and CDR2 is SYDVKM. The CDR3 DNA follows: TGTGCCAGCACTTCACTGGACAGTCCGAGCTCCTACGAGCAGTACTTC. Translation gives CASTSLDSPSSYEQYF.

The CDR3 DNA sequence: TGCGCCAGCAGCCAAGTCGGTCCTACGGTCTCTGAAGCTTTCTTT. Translation: CASSQVGPTVSEAFF. The rearrangement uses TRBV4-1 and TRBJ1-1; D gene uncertain. V dropped 1 base and J dropped 6 bases, with 15 bases sitting between them. Germline lookup yields CDR1 MGHRA and CDR2 YSYEKL. The CDR3 is made up of 15 amino acids.

The genes are TRBV7-9 and TRBJ2-5; D is possibly TRBD1 (6 bases). The V and J ends lost 7 bases and 0 bases respectively, with 12 bases between them. CDR1 is SEHNR, CDR2 FQNEAQ, per germline (reference sequence). This CDR3 has 14 residues. The CDR3 coding sequence is TGTGCCAGCAACCAGGGGTCCTACCAAGAGACCCAGTACTTC. It encodes CASNQGSYQETQYF.

This clone was seen only a few times. The junction departs from the called germline gene at one end, perhaps through a read error. V is TRBV7-9 and J is TRBJ1-1, with TRBD1 matching 7 bases. Germline values: CDR1 SEHNR, CDR2 FQNEAQ (reference sequence). CDR3 length: 13 residues. CDR3 region: CASSPGGHRGTPF. The DNA for the CDR3 is TGTGCCAGCAGCCCGGGGGGGCACAGGGGAACCCCTTTT.

This clone turned up a few times. The J gene is TRBJ1-4, the V gene TRBV10-3, with a tentative D call TRBD1 (6 bases). With 4 bases removed from V and 9 bases from J, the gap between germline ends came to 12 bases. The CDR3 runs to 13 residues. Germline CDR1 ENHRY, CDR2 SYGVKD. The DNA for the CDR3 is TGTGCCATCAGTGTAGAACAGGGCCAAAAACTGTTTTTT. Residues: CAISVEQGQKLFF.

The chain couples TRBV2 to TRBJ1-2; 9 bases map to TRBD1. V lost 5 bases, J lost 7 bases, and 8 bases stayed unmatched. Germline V gene sequence: CDR1 SNHLY, CDR2 FYNNEI. The CDR3 consists of 14 residues. CDR3 DNA: TGTGCCAGCAGTCGGGACAGGGAATTGGGTGGCTACACCTTC. Translating it yields CASSRDRELGGYTF. The whole variable domain, filled in from reference TRBV2 and TRBJ1-2, reads EPEVTQTPSHQVTQMGQEVILRCVPISNHLYFYWYRQILGQKVEFLVSFYNNEISEKSEIFDDQFSVERPDGSNFTLKIRSTKLEDSAMYFCASSRDRELGGYTFGSGTRLTVV.

By share of the sample, this clone is medium-sized. V and J are TRBV6-4 and TRBJ2-3; 7 positions match TRBD1. The V gene end was trimmed by 0 bases and the J gene end by 4 bases; junction bases not matched to a gene: 1. Per germline, CDR1 MRHNA and CDR2 SNTAGT. The CDR3 sequence is 14 residues long. The CDR3 here is CASSDSTGPDTQYF. The CDR3 DNA reads TGTGCCAGCAGTGACTCGACAGGGCCAGATACGCAGTATTTT.

The chain combines TRBV18 with TRBJ2-7; weak D call: TRBD1 (6 bases). CDR1 is KGHSH and CDR2 is LQKENI in the germline V gene. This CDR3 has 16 residues. V was trimmed by 2 bases and J by 3 bases, leaving 17 bases between them. CDR3 amino acids: CASSPGAGAGHYEQYF. The CDR3 nucleotides read TGTGCCAGCTCACCAGGGGCAGGGGCCGGCCACTACGAGCAGTACTTC.

V gene TRBV28 combines with J gene TRBJ2-1, with 15 positions matching TRBD2. The junction had 7 bases not matched to a gene; V was cut back by 4 bases and J by 0 bases. This CDR3 region has 19 residues. Germline loops: CDR1 MDHEN, CDR2 SYDVKM. CDR3 in amino acids: CASSSGLAGGPSSYNEQFF. Written as DNA, the CDR3 is TGTGCCAGCAGTTCTGGACTAGCGGGAGGGCCGAGCTCCTACAATGAGCAGTTCTTC.

Comments on this clone: Germline is not matched at one junction end, which may reflect a read error. V and J are TRBV5-1 and TRBJ1-2, with 10 bases matching TRBD1. Germline V gives CDR1 SGHRS, CDR2 YFSETQ. This CDR3 is 15 amino acids long. CDR3 in DNA: TGCGCCAGCAGTCCCGACAGGGGGCTCTACTATGGCTACCCCTTC. This gives the protein CASSPDRGLYYGYPF.

The chain couples TRBV4-2 to TRBJ1-1; weak D call: TRBD1 (6 bases). Trimming cost V 3 bases and J 7 bases, with 9 bases left between them. This CDR3 has 12 amino acids. CDR1 LGHNA and CDR2 YNFKEQ come from the germline V gene. The CDR3 nucleotides are TGTGCCAGCAGCCAGGGGGCAGGTGAAGCTTTCTTT. Translation gives CASSQGAGEAFF.

The chain carries TRBV2 and TRBJ1-2, with TRBD1 identical over 8 bases. The V gene's germline CDR1 is SNHLY and CDR2 FYNNEI. The CDR3 spans 17 residues. V lost 3 bases, J lost 4 bases, and 13 bases stayed unmatched. In DNA, the CDR3 is TGTGCCAGCAGTGAGCCGGACAGGGTTCTTCGTAGCTATGGCTACACCTTC. Translated: CASSEPDRVLRSYGYTF.

The V gene is TRBV6-5, the J gene TRBJ2-2, with D tentatively TRBD1 (6 bases). The CDR3 runs to 13 residues. In germline, CDR1 is MNHEY, CDR2 SVGAGI. Trimming left V 6 bases short and J 6 bases short, with 11 bases between. The CDR3 here is CASSTPGAGELFF. CDR3 in DNA: TGTGCCAGCAGCACCCCAGGGGCCGGGGAGCTGTTTTTT.

Points on this clone: Mismatch with germline at one junction end may stem from a read error. The chain couples TRBV29-1 to TRBJ2-7; tentatively, D is TRBD1 (6 bases). The germline V gene encodes CDR1 SQVTM and CDR2 ANQGSEA. The CDR3 runs 12 residues. The CDR3: CSVDRGSNEQYF. The CDR3 coding sequence is TGCAGCGTTGACAGGGGCTCCAACGAGCAGTACTTC.

The V call is TRBV5-1, the J call TRBJ2-1, with 8 bases identical to TRBD1. J gave up 5 bases and V 6 bases, and 7 bases lay outside the gene matches. Looked up from germline, CDR1 is SGHRS and CDR2 is YFSETQ. The CDR3 spans 14 residues. CDR3 DNA sequence: TGCGCCAGCAATCGACAGGGGCTCCACAATGAGCAGTTCTTC. It translates to CASNRQGLHNEQFF.

The J gene is TRBJ2-5, the V gene TRBV6-6; tentative D call: TRBD1 (8 bases). V lost 0 bases to trimming and J lost 8 bases, with 13 bases between them. The germline CDR1 and CDR2 sequences are MNHNY and SVGAGI (reference sequence). This CDR3 is built from 14 residues. CDR3 DNA sequence: TGTGCCAGCAGTTACTCGAACAGGGGGGGAACCCAGTACTTC. It yields the protein CASSYSNRGGTQYF.

V gene TRBV28 combines with J gene TRBJ2-5, with TRBD2 matching over 7 bases. Germline values: CDR1 MDHEN, CDR2 SYDVKM. The trim removed 5 bases at V and 2 bases at J, leaving 8 bases unmatched. The CDR3 has 15 amino acids. CDR3 sequence (DNA): TGTGCCAGCAGTCTCCCCGGGACTACTCAAGAGACCCAGTACTTC. Amino acids: CASSLPGTTQETQYF.